This is a list of T cell receptor beta chains from one sample in a study of identical twins. MiXCR was run by TCRdb on the 5' RACE reads, yielding one entry per CDR3 protein. The profile shows roughly 490,000 distinct CDR3 sequences, more than 13% of them singletons. This same sample was also part of a study on yellow fever vaccine responses in identical twins.

Sample: CD4+ T cells sorted from blood. The source is a woman younger than 35 in good health. Both conserved end residues are part of each CDR3. Not all rows give a size; the values are once, few, many and, for expanded clones, a class.

clone size | J gene | V gene | CDR3 protein
few | TRBJ1-2 | TRBV5-1 | CASSLIGDGYTF
few | TRBJ2-5 | TRBV20-1 | CSAHPRGRGETQYF
NA | TRBJ1-5 | TRBV28 | CASRSSGLGGVNQPQHF
few | TRBJ2-6 | TRBV5-1 | CASSPAGGTSGANVLTF
few | TRBJ1-3 | TRBV6-1 | CASTQSFRGLSGNTIYF
NA | TRBJ2-7 | TRBV25-1 | CASSENIGSYEQYF
NA | TRBJ2-7 | TRBV6-5 | CASSYSGESYEQYF
NA | TRBJ2-2 | TRBV15 | CATRGGGGGTGELFF
few | TRBJ2-1 | TRBV10-3 | CAISDYRTLNNEQFF
few | TRBJ1-2 | TRBV5-1 | CASSLAESGQTNGYTF
NA | TRBJ2-7 | TRBV7-3 | CASSLSPTSYEQYF
NA | TRBJ1-4 | TRBV7-9 | CASRPQGTTNEKLFF
few | TRBJ1-1 | TRBV3-1 | CASRAASEAFF
NA | TRBJ2-5 | TRBV7-9 | CASSPLGLGGETQYF
few | TRBJ2-6 | TRBV7-2 | CASSRSVSGANVLTF
few | TRBJ2-2 | TRBV5-1 | CASSPAESSFRGELFF